The 7 T cell receptor beta chains below all came from one sample that was sequenced in a study of graft-versus-host responses after intestinal transplantation (dated by TCRdb to the early 2020s). Explained via the paper, the time point label denotes: cells obtained before transplantation from donor or recipient. Their antigens are not known. The library was obtained by the immunoSEQ multiplex PCR assay. TCRdb provides this immuneACCESS table in a form limited to in-frame rearrangements. Some clones are lacking; in checked studies, under half of them reflect an unresolved V gene, and why the rest are absent is not known. This sample has about 120,000 clones in its table, and approximately 95% of those were observed once. The top ten constitute 0.095% to 0.15% of the sample. The input for sequencing was unstimulated CD4+ T cells sorted from spleen or lymph node cells, taken before intestinal transplant. The receptors stem from a human donor who received an intestinal transplant.

The chain recombines TRBV18 with TRBJ2-1, with D possibly matching TRBD1 (6 bases). CDR1 KGHSH and CDR2 LQKENI come from the germline V gene. V lost 2 bases to trimming and J lost 0 bases, with 11 bases between them. The length of the CDR3 is 16 residues. The DNA for the CDR3 is TGTGCCAGCTCACCATATACAGGGAGCTCCTACAATGAGCAGTTCTTC. It yields the protein CASSPYTGSSYNEQFF.

The chain joins TRBV28 to TRBJ2-7; 7 bases are shared with TRBD2. V shed 3 bases, J shed 3 bases, and the junction held 5 bases outside the gene matches. Per germline, CDR1 MDHEN and CDR2 SYDVKM. The CDR3 consists of 14 residues. The CDR3 DNA reads TGTGCCAGCAGTTTCTTGCGGGAGAACTACGAGCAGTACTTC. Its protein is CASSFLRENYEQYF.

The V gene is TRBV5-1, the J gene TRBJ2-3; 9 nucleotides line up with TRBD2. Germline trimming cut 1 base from V and 2 bases from J; bases unmatched to any gene: 5. Germline CDR1 SGHRS, CDR2 YFSETQ. CDR3 size: 16 residues. In nucleotides, the CDR3 is TGCGCCAGCAGCTTGTCGCTAGCGGGAATCACAGATACGCAGTATTTT. Amino acid sequence: CASSLSLAGITDTQYF.

In this sample, this clone turned up once. The chain is built from TRBV9 and TRBJ2-2; 8 nucleotides agree with TRBD2. The V gene's germline CDR1 is SGDLS and CDR2 YYNGEE. The CDR3 has 14 amino acids. V lost 0 bases to trimming and J lost 6 bases; unmatched junction nucleotides: 1. For the CDR3, the DNA is TGTGCCAGCAGCGTAGTCGGGGGGGCCGGGGAGCTGTTTTTT. This gives the protein CASSVVGGAGELFF.

The J gene is TRBJ1-1, the V gene TRBV9; no clear D gene. V gave up 0 bases and J gave up 6 bases, with 6 bases separating them. The CDR3 spans 12 residues. The germline V gene has CDR1 SGDLS and CDR2 YYNGEE. The CDR3 region is CASSVAGSEAFF. CDR3 DNA sequence: TGTGCCAGCAGCGTAGCTGGGTCTGAAGCTTTCTTT.

This clone was seen only once. The J gene is TRBJ1-2, the V gene TRBV30; a possible D gene is TRBD1 (6 bases). The CDR3 loop spans 12 amino acids. The ends were cut back, 0 bases at V and 8 bases at J, with 10 bases in the middle. Looked up from germline, CDR1 is GTSNPN and CDR2 is SVGIG (reference sequence). The CDR3 region has the DNA TGTGCCTGGAGTGTGGGGGCGAAAGGCTACACCTTC. Its protein is CAWSVGAKGYTF.

The chain uses TRBV18 and TRBJ2-5, with 10 bases matching TRBD2. The germline gives CDR1 KGHSH, CDR2 LQKENI. Unmatched junction bases numbered 9, after V lost 1 base and J lost 4 bases. CDR3 length: 17 residues. CDR3 DNA sequence: TGTGCCAGCTCACCACGTCAAGCGGGAGGGCCCTCAGAGACCCAGTACTTC. Translation: CASSPRQAGGPSETQYF. The entire variable domain, with the rest obtained from reference TRBV18 and TRBJ2-5, is as follows: NAGVMQNPRHLVRRRGQEARLRCSPMKGHSHVYWYRQLPEEGLKFMVYLQKENIIDESGMPKERFSAEFPKEGPSILRIQQVVRGDSAAYFCASSPRQAGGPSETQYFGPGTRLLVL.